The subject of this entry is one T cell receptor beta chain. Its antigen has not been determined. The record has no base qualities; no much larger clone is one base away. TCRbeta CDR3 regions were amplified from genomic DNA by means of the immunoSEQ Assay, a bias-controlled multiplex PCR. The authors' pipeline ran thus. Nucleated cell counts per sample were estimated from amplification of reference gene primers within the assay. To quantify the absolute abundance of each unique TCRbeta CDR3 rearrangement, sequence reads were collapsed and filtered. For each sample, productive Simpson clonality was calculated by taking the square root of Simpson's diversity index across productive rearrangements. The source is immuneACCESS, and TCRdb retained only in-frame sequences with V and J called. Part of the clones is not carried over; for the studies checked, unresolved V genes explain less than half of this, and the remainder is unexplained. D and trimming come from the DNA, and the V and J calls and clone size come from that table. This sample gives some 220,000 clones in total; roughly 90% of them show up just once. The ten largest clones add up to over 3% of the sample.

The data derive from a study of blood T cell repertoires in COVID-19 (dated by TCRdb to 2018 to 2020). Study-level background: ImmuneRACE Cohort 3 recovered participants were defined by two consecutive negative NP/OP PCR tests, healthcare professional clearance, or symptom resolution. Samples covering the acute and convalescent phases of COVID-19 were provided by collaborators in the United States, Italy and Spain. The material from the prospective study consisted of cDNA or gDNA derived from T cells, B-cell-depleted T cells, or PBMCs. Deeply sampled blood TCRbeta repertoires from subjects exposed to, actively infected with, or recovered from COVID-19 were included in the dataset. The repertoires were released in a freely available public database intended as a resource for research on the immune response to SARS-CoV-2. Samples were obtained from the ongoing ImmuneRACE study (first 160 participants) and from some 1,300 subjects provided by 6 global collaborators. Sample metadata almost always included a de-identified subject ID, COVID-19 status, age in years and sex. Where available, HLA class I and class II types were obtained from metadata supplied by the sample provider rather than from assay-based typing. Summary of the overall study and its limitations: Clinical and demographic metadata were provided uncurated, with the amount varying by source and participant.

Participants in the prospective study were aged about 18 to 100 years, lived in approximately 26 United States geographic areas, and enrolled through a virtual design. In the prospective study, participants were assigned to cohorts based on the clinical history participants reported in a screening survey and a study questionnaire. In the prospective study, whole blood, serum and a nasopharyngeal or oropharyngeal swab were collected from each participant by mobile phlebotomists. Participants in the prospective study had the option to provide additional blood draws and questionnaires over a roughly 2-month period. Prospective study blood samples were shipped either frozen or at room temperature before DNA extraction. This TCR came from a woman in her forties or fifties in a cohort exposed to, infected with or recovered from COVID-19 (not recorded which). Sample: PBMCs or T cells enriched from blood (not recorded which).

At the DNA level, the sequence is TGTGCCAGCAGCTCCTACGGGACTAGCGGGGCCTATGAGCAGTTCTTC. It encodes CASSSYGTSGAYEQFF. Here the chain combines TRBV7-2 and TRBJ2-1, with 13 central nucleotides matching TRBD2. The germline V gene sets CDR1 to SGHTA and CDR2 to FQGNSA. Its CDR3 holds 16 amino acids, cysteine through phenylalanine. Only the CDR3 DNA stays, 48 bases, in frame from base 1. The germline V and J ends show losses of 4 bases and 8 bases respectively, and no gene match explains 8 bases of the junction.